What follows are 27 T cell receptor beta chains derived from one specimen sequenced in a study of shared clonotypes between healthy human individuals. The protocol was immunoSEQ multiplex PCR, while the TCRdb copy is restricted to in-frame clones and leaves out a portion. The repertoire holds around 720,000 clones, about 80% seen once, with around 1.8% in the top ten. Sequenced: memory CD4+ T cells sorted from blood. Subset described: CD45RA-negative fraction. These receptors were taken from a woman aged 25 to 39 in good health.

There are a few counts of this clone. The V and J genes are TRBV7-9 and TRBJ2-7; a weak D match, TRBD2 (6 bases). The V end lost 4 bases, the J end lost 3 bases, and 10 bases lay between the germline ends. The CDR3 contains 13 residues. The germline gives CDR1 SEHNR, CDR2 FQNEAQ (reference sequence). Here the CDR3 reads CASSSSAGYEQYF. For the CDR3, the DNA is TGTGCCAGCAGCTCTAGCGCTGGCTACGAGCAGTACTTC.

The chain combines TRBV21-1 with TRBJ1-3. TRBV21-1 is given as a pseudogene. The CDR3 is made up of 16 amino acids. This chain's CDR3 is CASSIRPSVFGNTIYF. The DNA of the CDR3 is TGTGCCAGCAGCATTCGGCCATCGGTATTCGGAAACACCATATATTTT.

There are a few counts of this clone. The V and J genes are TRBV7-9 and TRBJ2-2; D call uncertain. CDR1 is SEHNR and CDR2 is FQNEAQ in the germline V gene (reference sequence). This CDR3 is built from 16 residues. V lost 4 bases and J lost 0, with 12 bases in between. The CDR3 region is CASSSVSSANTGELFF. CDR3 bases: TGTGCCAGCAGCTCCGTCTCGAGCGCGAACACCGGGGAGCTGTTTTTT.

The DNA of the CDR3 is TGTGCCTGCGGGACTAGCGGGAGTTCCTACGAGCAGTACTTC. Its protein product is CACGTSGSSYEQYF. This chain connects TRBV19 to TRBJ2-7, with 14 bases that match TRBD2. Germline CDR1 is LNHDA and CDR2 is SQIVND (reference sequence). Trimming cost V 11 bases and J 1 base; bases outside gene matches: 4. The CDR3 spans 14 residues.

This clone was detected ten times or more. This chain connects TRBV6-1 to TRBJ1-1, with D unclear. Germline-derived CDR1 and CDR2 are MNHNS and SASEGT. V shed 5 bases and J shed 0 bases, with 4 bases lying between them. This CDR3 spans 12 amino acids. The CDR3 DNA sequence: TGTGCCAGCAGTCCAATGAACACTGAAGCTTTCTTT. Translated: CASSPMNTEAFF.

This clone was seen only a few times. The CDR3 nucleotides read TGTGCCAGTAACCCCCAGGGGGCCGCGACCGGGGAGCTGTTTTTT. This encodes CASNPQGAATGELFF. This chain connects TRBV19 to TRBJ2-2, with 8 bases lining up with TRBD1. The length of the CDR3 is 15 residues. CDR1 and CDR2 from the germline V gene are LNHDA and SQIVND (reference sequence). Trimming at V came to 7 bases and at J to 5 bases, leaving 9 bases not matched to a gene.

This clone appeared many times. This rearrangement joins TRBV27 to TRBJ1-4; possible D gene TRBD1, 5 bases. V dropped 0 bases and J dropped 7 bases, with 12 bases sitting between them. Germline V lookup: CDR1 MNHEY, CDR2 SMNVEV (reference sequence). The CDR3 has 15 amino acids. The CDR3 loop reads CASSLSKGRGEKLFF. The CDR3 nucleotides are TGTGCCAGCAGTTTATCTAAGGGACGAGGTGAAAAACTGTTTTTT.

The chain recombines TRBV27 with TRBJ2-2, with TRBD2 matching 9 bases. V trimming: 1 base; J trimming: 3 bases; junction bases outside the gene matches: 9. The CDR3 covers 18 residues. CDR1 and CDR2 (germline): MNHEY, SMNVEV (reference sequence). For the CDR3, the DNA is TGTGCCAGCAGTTTATTAGGCACAGCGGGGGGATACACCGGGGAGCTGTTTTTT. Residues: CASSLLGTAGGYTGELFF.

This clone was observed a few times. Here the CDR3 DNA reads TGTGCCTGGATACAGCCCGGGACAGGGTCTAACTATGGCTACACCTTC. This codes for CAWIQPGTGSNYGYTF. This chain uses TRBV30 with TRBJ1-2; 9 bases match TRBD1. V was clipped by 4 bases and J by 0 bases; unmatched bases: 9. The CDR3 totals 16 residues. From germline, CDR1 is GTSNPN and CDR2 SVGIG (reference sequence).

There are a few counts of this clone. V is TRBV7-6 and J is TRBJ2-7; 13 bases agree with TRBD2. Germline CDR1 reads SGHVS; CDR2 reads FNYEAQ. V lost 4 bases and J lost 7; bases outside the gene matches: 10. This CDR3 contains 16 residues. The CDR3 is CASSSRLAGGLGEQYF. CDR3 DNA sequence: TGTGCCAGCAGCTCCCGACTAGCGGGAGGTCTGGGGGAGCAGTACTTC.

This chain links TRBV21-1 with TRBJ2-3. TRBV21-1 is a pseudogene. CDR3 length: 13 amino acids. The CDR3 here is CASSKGGTDTQYF. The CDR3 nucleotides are TGTGCCAGCAGCAAAGGGGGCACAGATACGCAGTATTTT.

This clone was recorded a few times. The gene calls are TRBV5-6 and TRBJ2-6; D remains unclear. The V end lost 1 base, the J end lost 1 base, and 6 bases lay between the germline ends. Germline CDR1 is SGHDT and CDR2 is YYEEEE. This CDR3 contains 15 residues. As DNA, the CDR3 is TGTGCCAGCAGCTTGATGGGGTCTGGGGCCAACGTCCTGACTTTC. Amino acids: CASSLMGSGANVLTF.

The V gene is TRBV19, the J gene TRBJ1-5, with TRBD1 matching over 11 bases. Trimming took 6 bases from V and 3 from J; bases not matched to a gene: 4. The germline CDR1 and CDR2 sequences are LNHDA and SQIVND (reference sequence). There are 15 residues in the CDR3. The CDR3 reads CASSSGQGDNQPQHF. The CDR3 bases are TGTGCCAGTAGCTCGGGACAGGGGGACAATCAGCCCCAGCATTTT.

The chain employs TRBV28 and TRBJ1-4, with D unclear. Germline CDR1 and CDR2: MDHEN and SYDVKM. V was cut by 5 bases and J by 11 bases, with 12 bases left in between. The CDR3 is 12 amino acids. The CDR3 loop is CASSVRDRKLFF. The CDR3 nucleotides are TGTGCCAGCAGTGTAAGGGATAGGAAACTGTTTTTT.

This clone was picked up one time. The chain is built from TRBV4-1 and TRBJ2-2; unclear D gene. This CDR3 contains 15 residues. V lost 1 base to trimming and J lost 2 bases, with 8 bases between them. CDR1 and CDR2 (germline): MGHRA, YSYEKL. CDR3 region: CASSQAGSNTGELFF. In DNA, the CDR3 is TGCGCCAGCAGCCAAGCGGGCAGTAACACCGGGGAGCTGTTTTTT.

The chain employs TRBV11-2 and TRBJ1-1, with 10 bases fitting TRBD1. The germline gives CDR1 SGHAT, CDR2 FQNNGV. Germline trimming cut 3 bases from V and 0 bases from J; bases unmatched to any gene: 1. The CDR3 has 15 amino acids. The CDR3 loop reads CASSFGTGVNTEAFF. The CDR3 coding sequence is TGTGCCAGCAGCTTCGGGACAGGGGTGAACACTGAAGCTTTCTTT.

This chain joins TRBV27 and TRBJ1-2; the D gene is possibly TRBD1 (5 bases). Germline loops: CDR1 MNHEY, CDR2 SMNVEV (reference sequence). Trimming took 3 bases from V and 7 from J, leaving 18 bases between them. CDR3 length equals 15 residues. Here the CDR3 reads CASSFSTARVSGYTF. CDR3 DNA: TGTGCCAGCAGTTTCTCGACAGCCCGTGTCTCTGGCTACACCTTC.

CDR3 nucleotides: TGTGCCAGCAGTCCCCCGGGACAGGGGTCCTACGAGCAGTACTTC. Protein product: CASSPPGQGSYEQYF. The V call is TRBV28, the J call TRBJ2-7, with 10 positions matching TRBD1. Germline lookup yields CDR1 MDHEN and CDR2 SYDVKM. The CDR3 loop spans 15 amino acids. V trimming: 5 bases; J trimming: 1 base; junction bases outside the gene matches: 5.

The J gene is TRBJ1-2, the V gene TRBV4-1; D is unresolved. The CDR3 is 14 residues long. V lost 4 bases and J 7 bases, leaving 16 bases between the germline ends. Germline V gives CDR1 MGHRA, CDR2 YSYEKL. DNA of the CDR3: TGCGCCAGCAGCCCCCTTCGGGTGTCAAGTGGCTACACCTTC. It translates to CASSPLRVSSGYTF.

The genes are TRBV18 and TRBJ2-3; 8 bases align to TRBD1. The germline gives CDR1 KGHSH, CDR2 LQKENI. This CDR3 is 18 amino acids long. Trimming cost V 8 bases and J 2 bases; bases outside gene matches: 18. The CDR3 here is CASHVGQGNPKFTDTQYF. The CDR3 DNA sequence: TGTGCCAGCCACGTCGGACAGGGAAATCCAAAGTTCACAGATACGCAGTATTTT. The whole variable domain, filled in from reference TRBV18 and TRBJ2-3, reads NAGVMQNPRHLVRRRGQEARLRCSPMKGHSHVYWYRQLPEEGLKFMVYLQKENIIDESGMPKERFSAEFPKEGPSILRIQQVVRGDSAAYFCASHVGQGNPKFTDTQYFGPGTRLTVL.

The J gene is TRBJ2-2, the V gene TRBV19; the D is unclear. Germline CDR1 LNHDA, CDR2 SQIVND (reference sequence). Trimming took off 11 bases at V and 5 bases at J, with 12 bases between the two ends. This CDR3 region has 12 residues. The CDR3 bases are TGTGCCTCCGAAGTGGGGACCGGGGAGCTGTTTTTT. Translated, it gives CASEVGTGELFF.

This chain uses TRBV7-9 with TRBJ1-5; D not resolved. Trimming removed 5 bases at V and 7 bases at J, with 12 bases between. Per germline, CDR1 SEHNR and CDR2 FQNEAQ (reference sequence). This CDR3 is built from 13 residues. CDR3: CASSTQEDQPQHF. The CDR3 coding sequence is TGTGCCAGCAGCACCCAGGAGGACCAGCCCCAGCATTTT.

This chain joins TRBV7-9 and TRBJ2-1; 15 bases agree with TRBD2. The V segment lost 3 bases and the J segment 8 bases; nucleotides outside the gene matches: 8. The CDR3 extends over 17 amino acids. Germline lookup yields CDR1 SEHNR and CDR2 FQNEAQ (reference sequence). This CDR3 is CASSFRWTSGREYEQFF. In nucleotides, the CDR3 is TGTGCCAGCAGCTTTCGATGGACTAGCGGGAGGGAGTATGAGCAGTTCTTC.

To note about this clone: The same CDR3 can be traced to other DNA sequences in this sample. CDR3 region: CASSLSQGPGTDTQYF. For the CDR3, the DNA is TGCGCCAGCAGCTTGTCGCAGGGCCCTGGCACAGATACGCAGTATTTT. The chain is built from TRBV5-1 and TRBJ2-3; D is perhaps TRBD1 (5 bases). The CDR3 contains 16 residues. The ends were cut back, 1 base at V and 1 base at J, with 13 bases in the middle. From germline, CDR1 is SGHRS and CDR2 YFSETQ.

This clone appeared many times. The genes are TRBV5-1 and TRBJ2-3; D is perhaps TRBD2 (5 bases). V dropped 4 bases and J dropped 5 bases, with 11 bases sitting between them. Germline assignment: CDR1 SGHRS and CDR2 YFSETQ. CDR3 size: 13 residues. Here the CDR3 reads CASSGSAGDTQYF. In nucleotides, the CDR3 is TGCGCCAGCAGCGGGAGTGCTGGAGATACGCAGTATTTT.

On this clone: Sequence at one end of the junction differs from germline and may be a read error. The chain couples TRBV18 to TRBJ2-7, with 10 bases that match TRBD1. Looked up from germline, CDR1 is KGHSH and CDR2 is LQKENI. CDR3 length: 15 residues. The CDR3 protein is CASSPPGQGNYEQCF. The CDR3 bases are TGTGCCAGCTCACCACCGGGACAGGGGAACTACGAGCAGTGCTTC. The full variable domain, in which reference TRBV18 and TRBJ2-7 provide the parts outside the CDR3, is NAGVMQNPRHLVRRRGQEARLRCSPMKGHSHVYWYRQLPEEGLKFMVYLQKENIIDESGMPKERFSAEFPKEGPSILRIQQVVRGDSAAYFCASSPPGQGNYEQCFGPGTRLTVT.

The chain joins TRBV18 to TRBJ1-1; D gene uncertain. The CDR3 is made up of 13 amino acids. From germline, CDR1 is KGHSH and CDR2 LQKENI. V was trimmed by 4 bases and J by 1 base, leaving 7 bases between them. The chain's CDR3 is CASSRSTNTEAFF. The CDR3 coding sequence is TGTGCCAGCTCACGGTCCACGAACACTGAAGCTTTCTTT.